The 7 T cell receptor beta chains listed next were all sequenced from one sample in a study of blood T cell repertoires in COVID-19. Generated by immunoSEQ multiplex PCR, the TCRdb table keeps only in-frame clones and is missing some. Among some 150,000 clones listed, around 83% were seen once. The sequencing input was peripheral blood. Receptor source: a man aged 40-50 years with acute or convalescent COVID-19.

This chain joins TRBV20-1 and TRBJ2-1; possible D gene TRBD2, 5 bases. The CDR3 spans 19 residues. With 3 bases removed from V and 2 bases from J, the gap between germline ends came to 26 bases. CDR1 and CDR2 (germline): DFQATT, SNEGSKA (reference sequence). The CDR3 spells CSASLLGVQRTLPYNEQFF. CDR3 sequence (DNA): TGCAGTGCTAGTTTGTTAGGAGTTCAGCGGACGCTTCCCTACAATGAGCAGTTCTTC.

The rearrangement uses TRBV25-1 and TRBJ1-5, with 8 bases fitting TRBD1. Per germline, CDR1 MGHDK and CDR2 SYGVNS. V lost 5 bases to trimming and J lost 0 bases; unmatched junction nucleotides: 6. The CDR3 sequence is 16 residues long. CDR3 sequence: CASSSGGAGSNQPQHF. CDR3 bases: TGTGCCAGCAGTTCAGGGGGCGCGGGTAGCAATCAGCCCCAGCATTTT.

CDR3 DNA sequence: TGTGCCAGCAGTTTCGGAGGGGCGCGTGAGCAGTACTTC. Protein product: CASSFGGAREQYF. V is TRBV28 and J is TRBJ2-7, with D possibly being TRBD2 (6 bases). V was clipped by 3 bases and J by 7 bases, with 13 bases between them. The V gene's germline CDR1 is MDHEN and CDR2 SYDVKM. The CDR3 spans 13 residues.

In its sample, this clone was seen once. The DNA of the CDR3 is TGTGCCAGCAGTCTCTCTCCGGGGGGAACAGATACGCAGTATTTT. Translated: CASSLSPGGTDTQYF. V is TRBV27 and J is TRBJ2-3; TRBD2 matches 7 bases. The CDR3 is 15 residues long. Germline V gives CDR1 MNHEY, CDR2 SMNVEV (reference sequence). Trimming at V came to 5 bases and at J to 3 bases, leaving 8 bases not matched to a gene.

Only a few counts were recorded for this clone. CDR3 protein: CSVTPDSGTEAFF. Written as DNA, the CDR3 is TGCAGCGTTACCCCCGACAGCGGGACTGAAGCTTTCTTT. The chain couples TRBV29-1 to TRBJ1-1, with D possibly TRBD1 on 5 matching bases. V shed 5 bases and J shed 5 bases, with 15 bases lying between them. The CDR3 sequence is 13 residues long. Germline CDR1 and CDR2: SQVTM and ANQGSEA.

The J gene is TRBJ2-7, the V gene TRBV2; 8 bases align to TRBD1. Germline V lookup: CDR1 SNHLY, CDR2 FYNNEI. V gave up 7 bases and J gave up 0 bases; unmatched junction bases: 5. The CDR3 covers 14 residues. The CDR3 region has the DNA TGTGCCAGCACCTGGGACAGGAGCTCCTACGAGCAGTACTTC. Its protein product is CASTWDRSSYEQYF.

The chain has TRBV7-6 and TRBJ1-5; 8 positions agree with TRBD1. V gave up 4 bases and J gave up 6 bases; unmatched junction bases: 5. Germline CDR1 and CDR2: SGHVS and FNYEAQ. This CDR3 region has 14 residues. CDR3 amino acids: CASSYGQGGQPQHF. Here the CDR3 DNA reads TGTGCCAGCAGCTATGGACAGGGCGGTCAGCCCCAGCATTTT.